This T cell receptor beta chain was sequenced during a study of shared clonotypes between healthy human individuals. It was at deep level that the assay was run. TCRdb's copy holds only in-frame clones and misses some; the assay was immunoSEQ multiplex PCR. Of over 2 million clones listed, 85% to 95% are singletons. The junction had 14 bases not matched to a gene; V was cut back by 3 bases and J by 1 base. Germline lookup yields CDR1 SEHNR and CDR2 FQNEAQ (reference sequence). The CDR3 is 19 amino acids. V is TRBV7-9 and J is TRBJ2-7, with 11 nucleotides matching TRBD2. Sequenced sample: naive CD4+ T cells from PBMCs. Sample subset: CD45RA+ positively selected. The receptor's source is a man aged 18 to 30 in good health. Some clones in this sample may be carry-over from other donors' samples. CDR3 nucleotides: TGTGCCAGCAGCTTTACAGTACACCCGGGACTAGCGGTTTCCTACGAGCAGTACTTC. This sequence encodes CASSFTVHPGLAVSYEQYF.